These T cell receptor beta chains were read from a single sample in a study of regulatory and conventional T cells in RAG deficiency. Generated by immunoSEQ multiplex PCR, the TCRdb table keeps only in-frame clones and is missing some. The sample includes around 30,000 clones, 75% to 90% of them seen just once. A further study also used this sample, focusing on regulatory T cells.

Sequences were obtained from CD8+ T cells sorted from blood. These receptor sequences come from a human donor in good health. Both conserved end residues are part of each CDR3. D genes are given only for firm matches. Clone sizes are given selectively: once, few, many, or a class where the clone is expanded.

D gene: NA; J gene: TRBJ1-5; V gene: TRBV30; clone size: NA; CDR3 DNA: TGTGCCTGGAGTACCGGGGGCAATCAGCCCCAGCATTTT; CDR3 protein: CAWSTGGNQPQHF
D gene: TRBD1; J gene: TRBJ2-7; V gene: TRBV6-5; clone size: NA; CDR3 DNA: TGTGCCAGCGGGACAGACTACGAGCAGTACTTC; CDR3 protein: CASGTDYEQYF
D gene: NA; J gene: TRBJ2-3; V gene: TRBV6-6; clone size: NA; CDR3 DNA: TGTGCCAGCATCCCCGGGGGACCTAGCACAGATACGCAGTATTTT; CDR3 protein: CASIPGGPSTDTQYF
D gene: NA; J gene: TRBJ1-4; V gene: TRBV6-5; clone size: NA; CDR3 DNA: TGTGCCAGCAGCCGCCTCGGGGGGACTAATGAAAAACTGTTTTTT; CDR3 protein: CASSRLGGTNEKLFF
D gene: NA; J gene: TRBJ2-7; V gene: TRBV6-5; clone size: once; CDR3 DNA: TGTGCCAGCAGTTCGGGAACCGTCGACGAGCAGTACTTC; CDR3 protein: CASSSGTVDEQYF
D gene: TRBD1; J gene: TRBJ1-2; V gene: TRBV6-1; clone size: NA; CDR3 DNA: TGTGCCAAAGACCTAGACAGGGAGGATAATGGCTACACCTTC; CDR3 protein: CAKDLDREDNGYTF
D gene: NA; J gene: TRBJ2-2; V gene: TRBV5-8; clone size: NA; CDR3 DNA: TGTGCCAGCAGCTTGGAGGGGGTGGAGGCCGGGGAGCTGTTTTTT; CDR3 protein: CASSLEGVEAGELFF
D gene: NA; J gene: TRBJ2-1; V gene: TRBV9; clone size: NA; CDR3 DNA: TGTGCCAGCAGCGTAGGCGGGGTACCCTCCTACAATGAGCAGTTCTTC; CDR3 protein: CASSVGGVPSYNEQFF
D gene: NA; J gene: TRBJ2-7; V gene: TRBV6-5; clone size: NA; CDR3 DNA: TGTGCCAGCAGTCTCGGGACGGGGACCTACGAGCAGTACTTC; CDR3 protein: CASSLGTGTYEQYF
D gene: TRBD1; J gene: TRBJ2-1; V gene: TRBV28; clone size: NA; CDR3 DNA: TGTGCCAGCAGCGGACAGGGTAACAGGTACGAGCAGTTCTTC; CDR3 protein: CASSGQGNRYEQFF